The entry below describes one T cell receptor beta chain. These data belong to a study of blood T cell repertoires in COVID-19. The assay was immunoSEQ multiplex PCR, and TCRdb's table has in-frame clones only and misses some. The sample contains about 250,000 clones, approximately 91% of which appear only once. The sequence was obtained from a woman between 35 and 50 years old who had recovered from COVID-19. Sequencing was performed on peripheral blood.

CDR3 residues: CASSKQGQENTGELFF. The CDR3 coding sequence is TGTGCCAGCAGCAAACAAGGACAGGAAAACACCGGGGAGCTGTTTTTT. The rearrangement uses TRBV9 and TRBJ2-2, with 7 bases fitting TRBD1. This CDR3 contains 16 residues. Trimming at V came to 4 bases and at J to 2 bases, leaving 8 bases not matched to a gene. Germline CDR1 SGDLS, CDR2 YYNGEE.